This T cell receptor beta chain was identified during a study of T-cell reconstitution after alpha-beta-depleted transplantation in children. Unique molecular identifiers were incorporated during preparation of the TCRbeta library. TCRdb reprocessed the PCR reads with MiXCR, giving one entry per CDR3 protein. The data show about 460,000 distinct CDR3 sequences, with roughly an eighth seen just once and around 6% held by the top ten. This clonotype was observed many times. The germline V gene has CDR1 MNHEY and CDR2 SMNVEV (reference sequence). The ends were cut back, 3 bases at V and 8 bases at J, with 13 bases in the middle. The CDR3 runs to 13 residues.

The sequenced sample was PBMCs from the stem cell graft donor, obtained from the stem cell graft. V gene TRBV27 combines with J gene TRBJ1-2, with D unresolved. The source is a human donor who donated a stem cell graft to a child with combined immunodeficiency. The CDR3 spells CASSFPTGSGYTF. The CDR3 DNA is TGTGCCAGCAGTTTCCCGACTGGGTCGGGCTACACCTTC.